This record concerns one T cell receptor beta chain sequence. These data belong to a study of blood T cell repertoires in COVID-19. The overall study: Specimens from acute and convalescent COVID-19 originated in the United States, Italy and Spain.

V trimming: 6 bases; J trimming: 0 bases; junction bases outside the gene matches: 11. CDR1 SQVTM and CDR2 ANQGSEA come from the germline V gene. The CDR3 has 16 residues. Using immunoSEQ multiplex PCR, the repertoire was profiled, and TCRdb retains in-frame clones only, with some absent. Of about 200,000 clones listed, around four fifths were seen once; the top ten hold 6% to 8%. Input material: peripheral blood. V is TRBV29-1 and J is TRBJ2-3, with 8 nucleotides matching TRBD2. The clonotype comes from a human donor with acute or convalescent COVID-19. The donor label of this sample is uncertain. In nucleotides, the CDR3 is TGCAGCGTGCGATCTAGCGGGTACTCTAGCACAGATACGCAGTATTTT. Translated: CSVRSSGYSSTDTQYF.